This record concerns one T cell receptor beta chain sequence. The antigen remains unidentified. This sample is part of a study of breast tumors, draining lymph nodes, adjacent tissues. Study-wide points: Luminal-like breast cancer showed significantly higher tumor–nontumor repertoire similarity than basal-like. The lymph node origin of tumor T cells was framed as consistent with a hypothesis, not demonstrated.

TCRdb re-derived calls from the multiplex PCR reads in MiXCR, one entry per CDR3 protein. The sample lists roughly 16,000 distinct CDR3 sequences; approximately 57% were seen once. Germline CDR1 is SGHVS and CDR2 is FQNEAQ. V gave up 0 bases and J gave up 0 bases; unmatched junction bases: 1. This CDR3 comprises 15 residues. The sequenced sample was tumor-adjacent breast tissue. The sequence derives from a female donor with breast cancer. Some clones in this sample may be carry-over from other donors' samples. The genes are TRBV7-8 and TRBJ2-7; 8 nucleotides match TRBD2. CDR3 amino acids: CASSLATSGSYEQYF. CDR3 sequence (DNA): TGTGCCAGCAGCTTAGCAACTAGCGGCTCCTACGAGCAGTACTTC.